Presented here are 21 T cell receptor beta chains from one specimen sequenced in a study of blood T cell dynamics during melanoma immunotherapy. General study points: Immune-effector CD8+ cells best matched cell-free DNA CDR3 sequences and were most clonal.

For these TCRs, the target antigens are not known. The time point was: pre-treatment baseline. Immune-effector memory T cells were defined as CD3+ CD4- CD8+ CD45RA- CD45RO-high CD27- CCR7-. TCRdb's table, derived via immunoSEQ multiplex PCR, lists solely in-frame clones and lacks some. Among 1,600 or so clones listed, approximately 76% were seen once. The input for sequencing was CD8+ T cells from blood, taken from a patient treated with checkpoint blockade. The receptor source for this set is a human donor with melanoma.

The chain employs TRBV19 and TRBJ2-7; tentative D call: TRBD1 (6 bases). V lost 5 bases to trimming and J lost 9 bases, with 29 bases between them. Germline lookup yields CDR1 LNHDA and CDR2 SQIVND (reference sequence). The CDR3 extends over 17 amino acids. CDR3 coding DNA: TGTGCCAGTAGTTCGTCTGGGACAAGCGACTACTACGAGCGGCAGTACTTC. Translation gives CASSSSGTSDYYERQYF.

The chain carries TRBV11-3 and TRBJ2-2; possible D gene TRBD2, 5 bases. The CDR3 contains 14 residues. Between the trimmed V and J ends, which lost 2 bases and 6 bases, there was a span of 10 bases. Germline loops: CDR1 SGHNT, CDR2 YENEEA. CDR3 region: CASSLRGEAGELFF. The CDR3 DNA follows: TGTGCCAGCAGCTTACGGGGTGAGGCCGGGGAGCTGTTTTTT. Variable domain in full (rest from reference TRBV11-3 and TRBJ2-2): EAGVVQSPRYKIIEKKQPVAFWCNPISGHNTLYWYLQNLGQGPELLIRYENEEAVDDSQLPKDRFSAERLKGVDSTLKIQPAELGDSAVYLCASSLRGEAGELFFGEGSRLTVL.

The chain employs TRBV11-2 and TRBJ2-7; tentative D call: TRBD2 (6 bases). V was trimmed by 6 bases and J by 1 base, leaving 13 bases between them. Germline V gene data show CDR1 as SGHAT and CDR2 as FQNNGV. The CDR3 is 14 amino acids. CDR3 nucleotide sequence: TGTGCCAGCAGTCCCGGGGCGGGGTCCTACGAGCAGTACTTC. Amino acid sequence: CASSPGAGSYEQYF.

The table lists this clone with a count of one. V is TRBV13 and J is TRBJ1-5; 7 bases match TRBD1. The length of the CDR3 is 15 residues. The V gene's germline CDR1 is PRHDT and CDR2 FYEKMQ (reference sequence). With V trimmed by 0 bases and J by 2 bases, 1 base remained unmatched. The CDR3 sequence is CASSLGGQGNQPQHF. The CDR3 DNA is TGTGCCAGCAGCTTAGGCGGACAGGGCAATCAGCCCCAGCATTTT. The full variable domain, rest sourced from reference TRBV13 and TRBJ1-5, is AAGVIQSPRHLIKEKRETATLKCYPIPRHDTVYWYQQGPGQDPQFLISFYEKMQSDKGSIPDRFSAQQFSDYHSELNMSSLELGDSALYFCASSLGGQGNQPQHFGDGTRLSIL.

This rearrangement joins TRBV9 to TRBJ2-5; 7 bases line up with TRBD2. The CDR3 consists of 15 residues. Trimming at V came to 4 bases and at J to 4 bases, leaving 10 bases not matched to a gene. Germline CDR1 is SGDLS and CDR2 is YYNGEE. The chain's CDR3 is CASSPGGGVGETQYF. For the CDR3, the DNA is TGTGCCAGCAGCCCCGGTGGGGGGGTGGGAGAGACCCAGTACTTC.

In its sample, this clone was seen a few times. The CDR3 DNA follows: TGTGCCAGCAGTTTGCTAGCGGGAGAGTTCTACGAGCAGTACTTC. Its translation: CASSLLAGEFYEQYF. The chain couples TRBV6-5 to TRBJ2-7; 10 nucleotides match TRBD2. J lost 3 bases, V lost 4 bases, and 6 bases had no gene match. The CDR3 has 15 residues. Germline assignment: CDR1 MNHEY and CDR2 SVGAGI.

V gene TRBV25-1 combines with J gene TRBJ1-1, with TRBD1 as a possible D gene (5 bases). V was shortened by 1 base and J by 0 bases, with 6 bases between the two germline ends. This CDR3 spans 14 amino acids. The germline V gene encodes CDR1 MGHDK and CDR2 SYGVNS. The CDR3 DNA sequence: TGTGCCAGCAGTGAATGGACACTGAACACTGAAGCTTTCTTT. Residues: CASSEWTLNTEAFF.

V is TRBV19 and J is TRBJ2-2; D is unclear. V was pared by 1 base and J by 5 bases, with 14 bases between. Germline loops: CDR1 LNHDA, CDR2 SQIVND (reference sequence). The CDR3 sequence is 16 residues long. Here the CDR3 DNA reads TGTGCCAGTAGTATAGTCCCCTCCCCCCGAACCGGGGAGCTGTTTTTT. Translation gives CASSIVPSPRTGELFF.

The CDR3 DNA is TGCGCCAGCAGCCAAGATCCCGCCACAGATACGCAGTATTTT. Its protein product is CASSQDPATDTQYF. The rearrangement links TRBV4-1 to TRBJ2-3, with D unclear. Germline CDR1 MGHRA, CDR2 YSYEKL. Trimming removed 0 bases from V and 2 bases from J, with 6 bases in between. The CDR3 loop spans 14 amino acids.

CDR3 nucleotide sequence: TGTGCCAGCAGCTTAACCCCCGGGACAGGGAATGGCTACACCTTC. This encodes CASSLTPGTGNGYTF. The chain combines TRBV7-3 with TRBJ1-2; 9 positions match TRBD1. The ends lost 0 bases at V and 6 bases at J; junction bases unmatched: 5. The CDR3 extends over 15 amino acids. Germline-derived CDR1 and CDR2 are SGHTA and FQGTGA.

V is TRBV9 and J is TRBJ2-5, with D uncertain. The CDR3 is made up of 13 amino acids. Trimming removed 4 bases at V and 2 bases at J, with 9 bases between. Germline CDR1 reads SGDLS; CDR2 reads YYNGEE. The CDR3 DNA is TGTGCCAGCAGCCCGGTGTGGCAAGAGACCCAGTACTTC. The encoded protein is CASSPVWQETQYF.

The rearrangement joins TRBV28 to TRBJ2-5, with 7 bases matching TRBD1. With the DNA end fitting TRBJ2-7 better, the J assignment may be wrong. In germline, CDR1 is MDHEN, CDR2 SYDVKM. The CDR3 is 14 residues long. CDR3 protein: CASSLGTVGDEQYF. The CDR3 DNA reads TGTGCCAGCAGTTTGGGGACAGTCGGCGACGAGCAGTACTTC.

This chain uses TRBV5-3 with TRBJ1-2; D is ambiguous. TRBV5-3 is an ORF; its function is uncertain. The germline V and J ends were trimmed by 8 bases and 3 bases, with 14 bases remaining between them. The CDR3 totals 13 residues. CDR3 nucleotide sequence: TGTGCCAGGGTGTGTGGGCGGTACTATGGCTACACCTTC. Amino acid sequence: CARVCGRYYGYTF.

This clone has a handful of counts. The V call is TRBV5-4, the J call TRBJ2-7; unclear D gene. V lost 2 bases and J lost 4, with 13 bases in between. The CDR3 is made up of 14 amino acids. Germline assignment: CDR1 SGHNT and CDR2 YYREEE (reference sequence). The CDR3 reads CASSFGQRAYEQYF. The CDR3 DNA is TGTGCCAGCAGCTTCGGGCAGAGAGCTTACGAGCAGTACTTC.

The chain has TRBV2 and TRBJ2-3; 9 positions agree with TRBD1. CDR1 and CDR2 (germline): SNHLY, FYNNEI. The CDR3 has 17 amino acids. The ends lost 8 bases at V and 0 bases at J; junction bases unmatched: 12. The CDR3 here is CASDGDREGHSTDTQYF. In nucleotides, the CDR3 is TGTGCCAGCGATGGGGACAGGGAAGGACATAGCACAGATACGCAGTATTTT.

The chain has TRBV9 and TRBJ1-2; 11 nucleotides line up with TRBD1. J gave up 8 bases and V 4 bases, and 10 bases lay outside the gene matches. Germline-derived CDR1 and CDR2 are SGDLS and YYNGEE. The CDR3 covers 15 residues. DNA for the CDR3: TGTGCCAGCAGCCTGGCGGACAGGGGGCCTAGGGGCTACACCTTC. This sequence encodes CASSLADRGPRGYTF.

This clone turned up a few times. V gene TRBV4-2 combines with J gene TRBJ1-2; TRBD1 is a possible D gene (6 bases). The CDR3 consists of 17 residues. In germline, CDR1 is LGHNA, CDR2 YNFKEQ. V was pared by 0 bases and J by 2 bases, with 16 bases between. The CDR3 reads CASSQDLAGDPNYGYTF. Written as DNA, the CDR3 is TGTGCCAGCAGCCAAGATCTGGCAGGGGATCCGAACTATGGCTACACCTTC.

The chain has TRBV4-1 and TRBJ2-7, with 8 nucleotides matching TRBD2. J was trimmed by 2 bases and V by 1 base; bases with no gene match: 4. The CDR3 contains 15 residues. CDR1 and CDR2 (germline): MGHRA, YSYEKL. The CDR3 reads CASSQGTGGTYEQYF. The CDR3 nucleotides read TGCGCCAGCAGCCAAGGAACGGGAGGGACCTACGAGCAGTACTTC.

The rearrangement uses TRBV9 and TRBJ2-2; 11 nucleotides align to TRBD1. V shed 5 bases and J 7 bases; nucleotides not matched to a gene: 10. This CDR3 has 16 amino acids. CDR1 is SGDLS and CDR2 is YYNGEE in the germline V gene. The CDR3 here is CASSITGTGGIGELFF. The CDR3 coding sequence is TGTGCCAGCAGTATTACCGGGACAGGGGGTATCGGGGAGCTGTTTTTT. Full variable domain (rest looked up from reference TRBV9 and TRBJ2-2): DSGVTQTPKHLITATGQRVTLRCSPRSGDLSVYWYQQSLDQGLQFLIQYYNGEERAKGNILERFSAQQFPDLHSELNLSSLELGDSALYFCASSITGTGGIGELFFGEGSRLTVL.

The gene calls are TRBV27 and TRBJ2-1, with 16 nucleotides matching TRBD2. The CDR3 covers 15 residues. V trimming: 5 bases; J trimming: 12 bases; junction bases outside the gene matches: 7. CDR1 is MNHEY and CDR2 is SMNVEV in the germline V gene (reference sequence). The CDR3 sequence: CASSQGLAGGGWQFF. In DNA, the CDR3 is TGTGCCAGCAGTCAGGGACTAGCGGGAGGGGGATGGCAGTTCTTC.

This clone was recorded only once. The chain couples TRBV7-6 to TRBJ2-7; 8 bases map to TRBD1. The CDR3 is made up of 14 amino acids. Trimming cost V 3 bases and J 2 bases; bases outside gene matches: 3. Germline V CDR1 and CDR2: SGHVS, FNYEAQ. The CDR3 sequence: CASSLGTGAYEQYF. CDR3 bases: TGTGCCAGCAGCTTGGGGACAGGAGCCTACGAGCAGTACTTC.